The 3 T cell receptor beta chains below were found in one sample sequenced in a study of T cells and copy number aberrations in small-cell lung cancer. Assay: immunoSEQ multiplex PCR; the TCRdb copy retains only in-frame clones and omits some. The sample holds about 3,100 clones, 90% seen once. The sample comprised normal tissue next to the tumor. These receptors all stem from a man aged 50-60 years with small cell lung cancer.

This rearrangement joins TRBV2 to TRBJ2-3, with a weak D call TRBD2 (5 bases). This CDR3 spans 16 amino acids. V dropped 1 base and J dropped 1 base, with 12 bases sitting between them. CDR1 and CDR2 from the germline V gene are SNHLY and FYNNEI. The CDR3 loop is CASSEDSAVGTDTQYF. CDR3 in DNA: TGTGCCAGCAGTGAAGATAGCGCCGTGGGCACAGATACGCAGTATTTT.

V usage is TRBV5-4 and J usage is TRBJ2-7; D is undetermined. CDR1 SGHNT and CDR2 YYREEE come from the germline V gene (reference sequence). This CDR3 is 13 amino acids long. Trimming pared 2 bases from V and 3 bases from J, leaving 9 bases between. The CDR3 here is CASSLGLDYEQYF. The CDR3 region has the DNA TGTGCCAGCAGCTTAGGGCTGGACTACGAGCAGTACTTC.

J is TRBJ2-7 and V is TRBV10-3; 10 nucleotides align to TRBD1. The CDR3 covers 14 residues. Trimming took 6 bases from V and 5 from J; bases not matched to a gene: 7. The germline gives CDR1 ENHRY, CDR2 SYGVKD. The CDR3 here is CAIRDADRGHEQYF. In DNA form, the CDR3 reads TGTGCCATCAGAGACGCCGACAGGGGGCACGAGCAGTACTTC.